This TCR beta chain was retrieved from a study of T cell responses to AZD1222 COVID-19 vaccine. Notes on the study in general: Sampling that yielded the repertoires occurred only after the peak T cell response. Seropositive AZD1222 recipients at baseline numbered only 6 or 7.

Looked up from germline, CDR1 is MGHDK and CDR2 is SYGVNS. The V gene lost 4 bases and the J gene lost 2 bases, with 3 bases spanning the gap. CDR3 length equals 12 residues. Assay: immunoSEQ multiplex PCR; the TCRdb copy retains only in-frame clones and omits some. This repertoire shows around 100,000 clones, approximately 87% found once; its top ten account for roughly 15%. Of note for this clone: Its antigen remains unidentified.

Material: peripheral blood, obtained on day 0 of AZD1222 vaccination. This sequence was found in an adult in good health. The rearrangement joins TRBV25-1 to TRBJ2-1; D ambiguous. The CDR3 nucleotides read TGTGCCAGCAGTGGACCCTACAATGAGCAGTTCTTC. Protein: CASSGPYNEQFF.